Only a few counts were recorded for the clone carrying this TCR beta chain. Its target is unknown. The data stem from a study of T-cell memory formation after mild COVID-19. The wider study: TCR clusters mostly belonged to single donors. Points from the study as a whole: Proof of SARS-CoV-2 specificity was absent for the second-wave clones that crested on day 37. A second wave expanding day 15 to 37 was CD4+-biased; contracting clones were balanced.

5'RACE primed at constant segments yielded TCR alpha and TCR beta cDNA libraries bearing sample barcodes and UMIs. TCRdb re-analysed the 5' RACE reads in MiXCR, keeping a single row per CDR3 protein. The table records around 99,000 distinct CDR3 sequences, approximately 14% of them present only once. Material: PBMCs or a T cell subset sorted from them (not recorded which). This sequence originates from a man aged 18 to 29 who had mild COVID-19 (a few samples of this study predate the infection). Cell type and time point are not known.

CDR3 amino acids: CASSLVRPPGNEQFF. DNA of the CDR3: TGCGCCAGCAGCTTGGTTAGGCCGCCAGGCAATGAGCAGTTCTTC. V is TRBV5-1 and J is TRBJ2-1; no clear D. The CDR3 length is 15 residues. Germline V gene sequence: CDR1 SGHRS, CDR2 YFSETQ. V was clipped by 0 bases and J by 6 bases, with 13 bases between them.